The 21 T cell receptor beta chains below all came from one sample that was sequenced in a study of T cell responses to AZD1222 COVID-19 vaccine. The protocol was immunoSEQ multiplex PCR, while the TCRdb copy is restricted to in-frame clones and leaves out a portion. The table shows fewer than 85,000 clones, with 89% occurring only once. The sequencing used peripheral blood, collected 28 days after the second AZD1222 dose. The receptors stem from an adult who received the AZD1222 COVID-19 vaccine.

The CDR3 DNA reads as TGCAGCGTTGAAGAGACAGGGGGAGACTATGGCTACACCTTC. Translating gives CSVEETGGDYGYTF. This chain connects TRBV29-1 to TRBJ1-2; 9 nucleotides agree with TRBD1. The germline V gene has CDR1 SQVTM and CDR2 ANQGSEA. The J segment lost 3 bases and the V segment lost 0 bases, leaving 2 bases of the junction unmatched. The CDR3 is 14 amino acids.

The rearrangement joins TRBV9 to TRBJ1-3; D might be TRBD1 (6 bases). Trimming pared 2 bases from V and 2 bases from J, leaving 11 bases between. Looked up from germline, CDR1 is SGDLS and CDR2 is YYNGEE. The CDR3 consists of 15 residues. The CDR3 sequence is CASSVTQGTGNTIYF. The CDR3 DNA reads TGTGCCAGCAGCGTGACACAGGGAACTGGAAACACCATATATTTT.

J is TRBJ1-3 and V is TRBV11-3, with D uncertain. The CDR3 length is 15 residues. Trimming removed 2 bases at V and 4 bases at J, with 12 bases between. Germline CDR1 and CDR2: SGHNT and YENEEA. The CDR3 here is CASSLSTAAGNTIYF. CDR3 nucleotides: TGTGCCAGCAGCTTATCAACCGCGGCGGGAAACACCATATATTTT.

The gene calls are TRBV7-9 and TRBJ2-1, with 10 bases matching TRBD2. This CDR3 has 18 residues. Trimming at V came to 4 bases and at J to 1 base, leaving 10 bases not matched to a gene. CDR1 SEHNR and CDR2 FQNEAQ come from the germline V gene (reference sequence). The CDR3 bases are TGTGCCAGCAGCTCACGCCGGGTAGCGGGGGGATCCTACAATGAGCAGTTCTTC. Amino acid sequence: CASSSRRVAGGSYNEQFF.

This clone was detected once. V and J are TRBV7-8 and TRBJ2-1; tentative D call: TRBD1 (6 bases). Germline V gene sequence: CDR1 SGHVS, CDR2 FQNEAQ. Trimming removed 1 base from V and 7 bases from J, with 14 bases in between. CDR3 length: 15 residues. The CDR3 region is CASSLGQVSGNEQFF. CDR3 DNA sequence: TGTGCCAGCAGCTTAGGACAGGTGTCGGGAAATGAGCAGTTCTTC.

The count of this clone is one. The chain carries TRBV14 and TRBJ2-1; D may be TRBD2 (6 bases). The CDR3 is 16 amino acids. Trimming removed 0 bases from V and 6 bases from J, with 15 bases in between. Germline V gives CDR1 SGHDN, CDR2 FVKESK. The CDR3 loop reads CASSQESGTWSNEQFF. CDR3 nucleotide sequence: TGTGCCAGCAGCCAAGAATCCGGGACTTGGAGCAATGAGCAGTTCTTC.

DNA of the CDR3: TGTGCCAGCAGTTTGAGCGGGAGGGGTACCGGGGAGCTGTTTTTT. Encoded protein: CASSLSGRGTGELFF. The chain carries TRBV9 and TRBJ2-2, with TRBD2 matching over 10 bases. This CDR3 has 15 residues. Trimming at V came to 5 bases and at J to 5 bases, leaving 6 bases not matched to a gene. Germline V lookup: CDR1 SGDLS, CDR2 YYNGEE.

V usage is TRBV9 and J usage is TRBJ2-2; D remains unclear. The length of the CDR3 is 14 residues. CDR1 is SGDLS and CDR2 is YYNGEE in the germline V gene. The V end was cut by 2 bases, the J end by 2 bases, with 7 bases between. The DNA for the CDR3 is TGTGCCAGCAGCGTGTCAACCAACACCGGGGAGCTGTTTTTT. It is translated as CASSVSTNTGELFF. Complete variable domain (other parts from reference TRBV9 and TRBJ2-2): DSGVTQTPKHLITATGQRVTLRCSPRSGDLSVYWYQQSLDQGLQFLIQYYNGEERAKGNILERFSAQQFPDLHSELNLSSLELGDSALYFCASSVSTNTGELFFGEGSRLTVL.

The chain couples TRBV9 to TRBJ1-2; D may be TRBD1 (5 bases). Germline V gives CDR1 SGDLS, CDR2 YYNGEE. V was pared by 0 bases and J by 6 bases, with 21 bases between. The CDR3 is 17 amino acids. For the CDR3, the DNA is TGTGCCAGCAGCGTAGACCAACTCCGGGGGACGATTAATGGCTACACCTTC. Its protein is CASSVDQLRGTINGYTF. The variable domain in full, completed from reference TRBV9 and TRBJ1-2, reads DSGVTQTPKHLITATGQRVTLRCSPRSGDLSVYWYQQSLDQGLQFLIQYYNGEERAKGNILERFSAQQFPDLHSELNLSSLELGDSALYFCASSVDQLRGTINGYTFGSGTRLTVV.

The CDR3 DNA sequence: TGTGCCAGCAGCGTAGGTCCTGTTTCGCCGAACACCGGGGAGCTGTTTTTT. Amino acids: CASSVGPVSPNTGELFF. The chain uses TRBV9 and TRBJ2-2; D not resolved. The CDR3 spans 17 residues. V gave up 0 bases and J gave up 0 bases, with 12 bases separating them. The germline gives CDR1 SGDLS, CDR2 YYNGEE.

The chain carries TRBV9 and TRBJ2-2, with D possibly being TRBD2 (5 bases). Looked up from germline, CDR1 is SGDLS and CDR2 is YYNGEE. The CDR3 has 13 amino acids. V gave up 4 bases and J gave up 5 bases, with 9 bases separating them. CDR3 sequence (DNA): TGTGCCAGCAGCCTCGGCGGGACCGGGGAGCTGTTTTTT. Its translation: CASSLGGTGELFF.

The chain is built from TRBV5-4 and TRBJ2-5, with 10 bases fitting TRBD2. After removal of 3 bases from V and 4 bases from J, the junction contained 9 bases not matched to a gene. The CDR3 is made up of 16 amino acids. The germline CDR1 and CDR2 sequences are SGHNT and YYREEE (reference sequence). This CDR3 reads CASSSSSGRATETQYF. The DNA for the CDR3 is TGTGCCAGCAGCTCCTCCAGCGGGAGGGCCACAGAGACCCAGTACTTC.

V and J are TRBV2 and TRBJ2-1; no clear D gene. Trimming removed 2 bases at V and 4 bases at J, with 6 bases between. Germline CDR1 and CDR2: SNHLY and FYNNEI. The CDR3 consists of 13 residues. CDR3 nucleotide sequence: TGTGCCAGCAGTGAAATTGGGTACAATGAGCAGTTCTTC. Amino acids: CASSEIGYNEQFF.

This chain links TRBV3-1 (or the pseudogene TRBV3-2) with TRBJ2-2, with unresolved D. There are 11 residues in the CDR3. V was pared by 4 bases and J by 7 bases, with 4 bases between. Germline CDR1 reads LGHDT; CDR2 reads YNNKEL (reference sequence). CDR3 sequence (DNA): TGTGCCAGCAGCCGGGACGGGGAGCTGTTTTTT. It yields the protein CASSRDGELFF.

The gene calls are TRBV6-5 and TRBJ1-2; D not certain. Germline V CDR1 and CDR2: MNHEY, SVGAGI. The CDR3 length is 13 residues. The V gene lost 4 bases and the J gene lost 5 bases, with 11 bases spanning the gap. CDR3 DNA sequence: TGTGCCAGCAGTTCCCTGAAGGAGTATGGCTACACCTTC. Its translation: CASSSLKEYGYTF.

This clone was seen just once. The chain joins TRBV3-1 (or the pseudogene TRBV3-2) to TRBJ1-6; 7 positions agree with TRBD1. With 4 bases clipped from V and 6 bases from J, the junction kept 3 bases outside the gene matches. The CDR3 is made up of 14 amino acids. Germline values: CDR1 LGHDT, CDR2 YNNKEL (reference sequence). The CDR3 loop is CASSPRTGNSPLHF. The CDR3 DNA reads TGTGCCAGCAGCCCTCGGACAGGTAATTCACCCCTCCACTTT.

This chain uses TRBV19 with TRBJ2-3; the match to TRBD2 covers 8 bases. The CDR3 length is 15 residues. The germline V gene encodes CDR1 LNHDA and CDR2 SQIVND (reference sequence). J lost 8 bases, V lost 6 bases, and 13 bases had no gene match. CDR3 nucleotides: TGTGCCAGTAGCCCGGGGGGGACGGGACTAGGTACGCAGTATTTT. It translates to CASSPGGTGLGTQYF.

The J gene is TRBJ1-5, the V gene TRBV7-8; weak D call: TRBD1 (5 bases). The germline V gene has CDR1 SGHVS and CDR2 FQNEAQ. The ends were cut back, 5 bases at V and 5 bases at J, with 10 bases in the middle. The CDR3 covers 13 residues. As DNA, the CDR3 is TGTGCCAGCAGCCCCATGGGGGATCAGCCCCAGCATTTT. Protein product: CASSPMGDQPQHF.

J is TRBJ2-2 and V is TRBV5-4; D unclear. Between the trimmed V and J ends, which lost 0 bases and 0 bases, there was a span of 6 bases. This CDR3 comprises 15 residues. Per the germline V gene, CDR1 is SGHNT and CDR2 is YYREEE (reference sequence). The CDR3 protein is CASSLVRTNTGELFF. The CDR3 coding sequence is TGTGCCAGCAGCTTGGTCAGGACGAACACCGGGGAGCTGTTTTTT.

This chain links TRBV7-2 with TRBJ2-2; D call uncertain. The ends were cut back, 5 bases at V and 2 bases at J, with 3 bases in the middle. The germline CDR1 and CDR2 sequences are SGHTA and FQGNSA. The CDR3 length is 12 residues. CDR3 amino acids: CASSLNTGELFF. DNA of the CDR3: TGTGCCAGCAGCCTCAACACCGGGGAGCTGTTTTTT.

The V gene is TRBV7-9, the J gene TRBJ2-2; the D is unclear. Between the trimmed V and J ends, which lost 7 bases and 5 bases, there was a span of 11 bases. The germline V gene has CDR1 SEHNR and CDR2 FQNEAQ (reference sequence). The CDR3 totals 13 residues. CDR3 sequence: CASTPGRTGELFF. Here the CDR3 DNA reads TGTGCCAGCACCCCTGGTCGTACCGGGGAGCTGTTTTTT.